This TCR beta chain was profiled in a study of vaccination and CD4 T cells after COVID-19. Study-wide context: Samples were taken after vaccination, a median of approximately 73 days after dose two, with a range of 14 to 241.

The CDR3 extends over 13 amino acids. V was pared by 2 bases and J by 4 bases, with 8 bases between. CDR1 MNHNS and CDR2 SASEGT come from the germline V gene. CD4+ T cells that had been cultured provided DNA sequenced with the Oncomine TCR Beta short-read assay. TCRdb independently ran MiXCR on the PCR reads; one entry per CDR3 protein. The sample contains thousands of distinct CDR3 sequences, roughly 65% of which appear only once. Documented treatment: roughly 11-day PBMC culture with coronavirus spike peptide pools or control peptides (ViraFEST assay). Spanning March to December 2020, the positive PCR dates came before US Alpha, Beta and Delta variants. PBMCs, plated at around 1.9 million per well, were grown in the presence of approximately 9.5 IU/ml IL-2 and 8.5 to 10 ug/ml peptide pools. As for this clonotype: Its antigen is not known.

The genes are TRBV6-1 and TRBJ1-1, with no clear D. The sample here was CD4+ T cells from blood, cultured in vitro, taken before SARS-CoV-2 vaccination. This TCR derives from a human donor who had recovered from COVID-19. For the CDR3, the DNA is TGTGCCAGCAGTGAACGGGGAATCACTGAAGCTTTCTTT. The encoded protein is CASSERGITEAFF.